Listed below are T cell receptor beta chains from one sample, sequenced in a study of OX40 agonist ivuxolimab in advanced cancers. Some clones are missing from TCRdb's copy, which holds only in-frame ones; the method was immunoSEQ multiplex PCR. The sample lists 99,000 or so clones, roughly four fifths occurring once. Here the sequenced sample was CD4+ or CD8+ T cells sorted from blood, taken in a trial of the OX40 agonist ivuxolimab. The source is an adult with an advanced solid tumor such as melanoma, head and neck, liver or kidney cancer. The CDR3 runs from the conserved cysteine through the conserved F or W. The D gene is left open where the match is weak. Clone size, where shown, is once, few, many, or a class for clones that have expanded.

D,V,size,J,CDR3,DNA
NA,TRBV5-6,few,TRBJ2-3,CASSLGDTQYF,TGTGCCAGCAGCTTGGGGGATACGCAGTATTTT
NA,TRBV7-2,NA,TRBJ1-6,CASSLVGRHNSPLHF,TGTGCCAGCAGCTTAGTGGGCCGACATAATTCACCCCTCCACTTT
NA,TRBV2,NA,TRBJ1-2,CASRGRAPGYTF,TGTGCCAGCAGAGGCAGGGCTCCCGGCTACACCTTC
NA,TRBV19,NA,TRBJ2-2,CASSLWDTGELFF,TGTGCCAGTAGTTTGTGGGACACCGGGGAGCTGTTTTTT
NA,TRBV7-9,NA,TRBJ1-5,CASSLVGPGKYQPQHF,TGTGCCAGCAGCTTAGTGGGGCCAGGGAAATATCAGCCCCAGCATTTT
NA,TRBV6-5,NA,TRBJ1-5,CASSPAGSNQPQHF,TGTGCCAGCAGCCCCGCCGGGAGCAATCAGCCCCAGCATTTT
NA,TRBV6-1,NA,TRBJ2-2,CASSLGELFF,TGTGCCAGCAGTTTAGGGGAGCTGTTTTTT
TRBD2,TRBV4-1,NA,TRBJ2-7,CASSQEGGLAGGRSYEQYF,TGCGCCAGCAGCCAAGAAGGGGGGCTAGCGGGAGGACGCTCCTACGAGCAGTACTTC
TRBD1,TRBV7-6,NA,TRBJ1-3,CASSLTGDGNTIYF,TGTGCCAGCAGCTTAACAGGGGATGGAAACACCATATATTTT
NA,TRBV18,NA,TRBJ1-2,CASSPLQGEYGYTF,TGTGCCAGCTCACCGTTGCAGGGCGAATATGGCTACACCTTC
TRBD1,TRBV10-2,NA,TRBJ2-3,CASRDRGRSDTQYF,TGCGCCAGCAGGGACAGGGGGCGATCTGATACGCAGTATTTT
TRBD2,TRBV9,NA,TRBJ2-7,CASSETSGKAYEQYF,TGTGCCAGCAGCGAGACTAGCGGGAAAGCCTACGAGCAGTACTTC
TRBD2,TRBV10-2,NA,TRBJ2-3,CASTRLAGGTDTQYF,TGCGCCAGCACCAGACTAGCGGGAGGCACAGATACGCAGTATTTT
NA,TRBV6-5,NA,TRBJ1-1,CASRTGRMNTEAFF,TGTGCCAGCAGGACGGGACGGATGAACACTGAAGCTTTCTTT
TRBD2,TRBV2,once,TRBJ2-3,CASLRGLASNTQYF,TGTGCCAGCCTTCGGGGACTAGCGTCGAATACGCAGTATTTT
NA,TRBV11-2,NA,TRBJ2-7,CASSLGLVGPYEQYF,TGTGCCAGCAGCTTAGGATTAGTGGGTCCCTACGAGCAGTACTTC
TRBD2,TRBV11-2,once,TRBJ2-1,CASSLDLPATSGRHGNEQFF,TGTGCCAGCAGCTTAGATCTCCCCGCGACTAGCGGGAGACATGGGAATGAGCAGTTCTTC
NA,TRBV11-2,NA,TRBJ2-1,CASSLSPGTNEQFF,TGTGCCAGCAGCTTATCTCCGGGAACAAATGAGCAGTTCTTC
NA,TRBV25-1,NA,TRBJ1-5,CASSGTGNQPQHF,TGTGCCAGCAGTGGAACAGGGAATCAGCCCCAGCATTTT
TRBD1,TRBV9,NA,TRBJ2-2,CASSVVQGAGTGELFF,TGTGCCAGCAGCGTGGTACAGGGGGCCGGGACCGGGGAGCTGTTTTTT
NA,TRBV9,once,TRBJ1-1,CASSDRVETEAFF,TGTGCCAGCAGCGACAGGGTGGAAACTGAAGCTTTCTTT
NA,TRBV18,few,TRBJ2-7,CASSPNTAYEQYF,TGTGCCAGCTCACCAAATACAGCCTACGAGCAGTACTTC
NA,TRBV2,NA,TRBJ1-5,CASSATTGSNQPQHF,TGTGCCAGCAGTGCGACAACGGGTAGCAATCAGCCCCAGCATTTT
NA,TRBV12-5,NA,TRBJ1-2,CASGLVRGGADGYTF,TGTGCTAGTGGTTTGGTACGGGGAGGGGCCGATGGCTACACCTTC
TRBD2,TRBV4-3,once,TRBJ2-3,CASSQGPTSVGTTDTQYF,TGCGCCAGCAGCCAAGGGCCCACTAGCGTGGGGACCACAGATACGCAGTATTTT
NA,TRBV11-2,NA,TRBJ2-7,CASSLGQTYEQYF,TGTGCCAGCAGCTTAGGACAGACCTACGAGCAGTACTTC
NA,TRBV29-1,NA,TRBJ1-1,CSVEGPLNTEAFF,TGCAGCGTTGAAGGGCCCCTAAACACTGAAGCTTTCTTT
NA,TRBV5-6,NA,TRBJ1-2,CASSDAGTNYGYTF,TGTGCCAGCAGCGACGCAGGGACTAACTATGGCTACACCTTC
NA,TRBV11-2,NA,TRBJ1-5,CASSPRSQPQHF,TGTGCCAGCAGCCCCCGCAGTCAGCCCCAGCATTTT
NA,TRBV10-1,few,TRBJ2-3,CASSAAGRSDTQYF,TGCGCCAGCAGTGCTGCGGGTCGCTCTGATACGCAGTATTTT
NA,TRBV21-1,NA,TRBJ2-2,CASSNRGQGATGELFF,TGTGCCAGCAGCAACCGGGGACAGGGGGCTACCGGGGAGCTGTTTTTT
NA,TRBV4-2,NA,TRBJ2-6,CASSQAGRIHSGANVLTF,TGTGCCAGCAGCCAAGCCGGACGGATCCACTCTGGGGCCAACGTCCTGACTTTC
NA,TRBV18,NA,TRBJ2-7,CASSPSGPSYEQYF,TGTGCCAGCTCACCTAGCGGCCCTTCCTACGAGCAGTACTTC
NA,TRBV6-1,NA,TRBJ2-7,CASSGSSYEQYF,TGTGCCAGCAGCGGCAGCTCCTACGAGCAGTACTTC
NA,TRBV6-1,NA,TRBJ2-7,CASSGYETSREQYF,TGTGCCAGCAGTGGTTACGAAACCTCTAGGGAGCAGTACTTC
NA,TRBV14,NA,TRBJ2-7,CASSQDLLRSYEQYF,TGTGCCAGCAGCCAAGATCTGTTGAGGAGCTACGAGCAGTACTTC